This T cell receptor beta chain was observed in a study of beta chain features in type 1 diabetes. Expressed TCRB transcripts were sequenced because the isolated RNA had all been reverse transcribed beforehand. Repertoires were generated with immunoSEQ multiplex PCR, while TCRdb's copy carries only in-frame clones and drops some. Of 150,000 to 190,000 clones in the sample, approximately 10% were seen once. This CDR3 comprises 16 residues. Germline CDR1 is SGHVS and CDR2 is FNYEAQ. Trimming shortened V by 1 base and J by 3 bases, and 12 bases separated the two germline ends. As for this clone: Its target is unknown.

Findings and limits, study-wide: There was a moderate but significant shortening of TCRB CDR3s in all four CD4+ subsets of Type 1 diabetes patients. Type 1 diabetes patients had VDJ junctions that carried fewer insertions and more deletions.

The specimen was central memory CD4+ T cells from blood. The receptor was derived from a young man with type 1 diabetes. The gene calls are TRBV7-6 and TRBJ2-2, with no clear D. In DNA, the CDR3 is TGTGCCAGCAGCTTAGTAGCAGTTCCAGACACCGGGGAGCTGTTTTTT. Translating it yields CASSLVAVPDTGELFF.